The rows below give T cell receptor beta chains drawn from one sample of a study of cytomegalovirus exposure and HLA in healthy donors. Repertoires were generated with immunoSEQ multiplex PCR, while TCRdb's copy carries only in-frame clones and drops some. This sample has about 140,000 clones, with over 75% found just once. The sequencing sample was made of PBMCs. The source of these receptors is a man aged 45-65 years in good health and CMV-seronegative. Each CDR3 is given without its conserved first and last residue.

v_call cdr3_aa
TRBV7-9 ASSLGLLVEQY
TRBV6-5 ASIGAGGTGELF
TRBV30 AWTIGLKTEAF
TRBV5-1 ASSLDLTDTQY
TRBV28 ASSLTSGESTDTQY
TRBV7-9 AGSSRLSSPLH
TRBV6-1 ASAGGGWNTEAF
TRBV5-4 ASSPRTSGGGRPHNEQF
TRBV29-1 SVERGVEQY
TRBV5-6 ASSLGRADTQY
TRBV30 AWSPGTSGYEQY